One sample yielded the 27 T cell receptor beta chains listed below, sequenced in a study of blood T cell repertoires in COVID-19. Some clones are missing from TCRdb's copy, which holds only in-frame ones; the method was immunoSEQ multiplex PCR. The data show 130,000 or so clones, roughly 84% seen once. Sequencing was performed on PBMCs or T cells enriched from blood (not recorded which). These receptors were taken from a young woman who had recovered from COVID-19.

The chain carries TRBV4-3 and TRBJ2-3; possibly TRBD1 for D (5 bases). Germline lookup yields CDR1 LGHNA and CDR2 YSLEER. CDR3 size: 16 residues. The V and J ends lost 2 bases and 2 bases respectively, with 14 bases between them. CDR3 sequence: CASSQSAQVYTDTQYF. CDR3 coding DNA: TGCGCCAGCAGCCAATCGGCACAGGTGTACACAGATACGCAGTATTTT.

The rearrangement uses TRBV7-3 and TRBJ2-1; TRBD2 aligns across 11 bases. Trimming cost V 5 bases and J 6 bases; bases outside gene matches: 6. Germline V gene lookup returns CDR1 SGHTA and CDR2 FQGTGA. CDR3 length: 15 amino acids. In DNA, the CDR3 is TGTGCCAGCAGCCGACTAGCGGGGACGGGCAATGAGCAGTTCTTC. Protein product: CASSRLAGTGNEQFF.

J is TRBJ1-5 and V is TRBV4-3; weak D call: TRBD1 (5 bases). The V gene's germline CDR1 is LGHNA and CDR2 YSLEER. The germline V and J ends were trimmed by 0 bases and 2 bases, with 11 bases remaining between them. This CDR3 region has 16 residues. The CDR3, as DNA: TGCGCCAGCAGCCAAGATCCGGGGGACGGCAATCAGCCCCAGCATTTT. This gives the protein CASSQDPGDGNQPQHF.

This sequence joins TRBV6-5 and TRBJ1-6, with 7 bases lining up with TRBD1. CDR3 length equals 14 residues. The germline CDR1 and CDR2 sequences are MNHEY and SVGAGI. V gave up 4 bases and J gave up 13 bases; unmatched junction bases: 10. The CDR3 nucleotides are TGTGCCAGCAGTTCAGGGACAGCGAACCCCCCCCTCCACTTT. Translating it yields CASSSGTANPPLHF.

The gene calls are TRBV28 and TRBJ2-1; 7 bases agree with TRBD2. Trimming took 6 bases from V and 8 from J; bases not matched to a gene: 4. Looked up from germline, CDR1 is MDHEN and CDR2 is SYDVKM. The length of the CDR3 is 12 residues. CDR3 nucleotide sequence: TGTGCCAGCAGGGGGCGGGGGTATGAGCAGTTCTTC. It encodes CASRGRGYEQFF. Combining the CDR3 with reference TRBV28 and TRBJ2-1 gives the whole variable domain DVKVTQSSRYLVKRTGEKVFLECVQDMDHENMFWYRQDPGLGLRLIYFSYDVKMKEKGDIPEGYSVSREKKERFSLILESASTNQTSMYLCASRGRGYEQFFGPGTRLTVL.

The chain carries TRBV5-6 and TRBJ1-2; D remains unclear. CDR1 and CDR2 from the germline V gene are SGHDT and YYEEEE. V lost 0 bases and J lost 0, with 9 bases in between. The CDR3 loop spans 15 amino acids. CDR3 protein: CASSLAWLANYGYTF. The DNA for the CDR3 is TGTGCCAGCAGCTTGGCCTGGTTAGCTAACTATGGCTACACCTTC. The full variable domain, with the rest looked up from reference TRBV5-6 and TRBJ1-2, is DAGVTQSPTHLIKTRGQQVTLRCSPKSGHDTVSWYQQALGQGPQFIFQYYEEEERQRGNFPDRFSGHQFPNYSSELNVNALLLGDSALYLCASSLAWLANYGYTFGSGTRLTVV.

V and J are TRBV19 and TRBJ2-6, with 10 bases aligning to TRBD1. Germline V gives CDR1 LNHDA, CDR2 SQIVND (reference sequence). This CDR3 spans 21 amino acids. J lost 0 bases, V lost 3 bases, and 14 bases had no gene match. This chain's CDR3 is CASSIRKLTGGLRSGANVLTF. For the CDR3, the DNA is TGTGCCAGTAGTATCCGCAAGCTGACAGGGGGCCTTCGCTCTGGGGCCAACGTCCTGACTTTC. Full variable domain (remainder filled in from reference TRBV19 and TRBJ2-6): DGGITQSPKYLFRKEGQNVTLSCEQNLNHDAMYWYRQDPGQGLRLIYYSQIVNDFQKGDIAEGYSVSREKKESFPLTVTSAQKNPTAFYLCASSIRKLTGGLRSGANVLTFGAGSRLTVL.

The chain carries TRBV19 and TRBJ1-2, with D tentatively TRBD1 (5 bases). This CDR3 is 15 amino acids long. CDR1 is LNHDA, CDR2 SQIVND, per germline (reference sequence). The ends were cut back, 0 bases at V and 5 bases at J, with 13 bases in the middle. CDR3 sequence (DNA): TGTGCCAGTAGTATAGACCCCACCGACAGATATGGCTACACCTTC. Its protein product is CASSIDPTDRYGYTF.

The V gene is TRBV19, the J gene TRBJ1-5; tentatively, D is TRBD1 (6 bases). Trimming took 7 bases from V and 1 from J, leaving 14 bases between them. The CDR3 runs to 15 residues. Germline V CDR1 and CDR2: LNHDA, SQIVND (reference sequence). CDR3 loop: CASKSGTRSNQPQHF. The CDR3 bases are TGTGCCAGTAAATCCGGGACACGAAGCAATCAGCCCCAGCATTTT. The complete variable domain, with remaining parts taken from reference TRBV19 and TRBJ1-5, reads DGGITQSPKYLFRKEGQNVTLSCEQNLNHDAMYWYRQDPGQGLRLIYYSQIVNDFQKGDIAEGYSVSREKKESFPLTVTSAQKNPTAFYLCASKSGTRSNQPQHFGDGTRLSIL.

The chain couples TRBV28 to TRBJ2-1, with 9 positions matching TRBD2. The CDR3 loop spans 17 amino acids. The V gene end was trimmed by 6 bases and the J gene end by 0 bases; junction bases not matched to a gene: 9. Germline values: CDR1 MDHEN, CDR2 SYDVKM. CDR3 residues: CASSDTSGLASYNEQFF. The CDR3 nucleotides are TGTGCCAGCAGCGATACTAGCGGGCTTGCCTCCTACAATGAGCAGTTCTTC.

The rearrangement joins TRBV7-8 to TRBJ2-7, with D possibly matching TRBD2 (6 bases). With 3 bases removed from V and 1 base from J, the gap between germline ends came to 7 bases. CDR1 and CDR2 (germline): SGHVS, FQNEAQ. This CDR3 is 13 amino acids long. The CDR3, as DNA: TGTGCCAGCAGCTTGGACTATTCCTACGAGCAGTACTTC. Encoded protein: CASSLDYSYEQYF.

The chain employs TRBV3-1 (or the pseudogene TRBV3-2) and TRBJ1-6; D unresolved. Germline V gives CDR1 LGHDT, CDR2 YNNKEL (reference sequence). This CDR3 is built from 16 residues. V lost 3 bases and J 0 bases, leaving 9 bases between the germline ends. CDR3 nucleotide sequence: TGTGCCAGCAGCCATTATTCTAGCTCCTATAATTCACCCCTCCACTTT. Translation: CASSHYSSSYNSPLHF.

The chain recombines TRBV27 with TRBJ2-7; 8 nucleotides agree with TRBD2. The CDR3 is 13 amino acids. Per the germline V gene, CDR1 is MNHEY and CDR2 is SMNVEV (reference sequence). Germline trimming cut 6 bases from V and 0 bases from J; bases unmatched to any gene: 1. CDR3 in DNA: TGTGCCAGCAGGAGCGGGAGCTCCTACGAGCAGTACTTC. It yields the protein CASRSGSSYEQYF.

The chain carries TRBV19 and TRBJ1-1; no clear D gene. Germline loops: CDR1 LNHDA, CDR2 SQIVND (reference sequence). This CDR3 contains 13 residues. V lost 4 bases, J lost 0 bases, and 6 bases lay in between. Written as DNA, the CDR3 is TGTGCCAGTAGTAACAGATTGAACACTGAAGCTTTCTTT. Protein sequence: CASSNRLNTEAFF.

This clone was seen only once. The V gene is TRBV30, the J gene TRBJ2-7; tentative D call: TRBD1 (7 bases). V shed 4 bases and J shed 5 bases, with 15 bases lying between them. CDR1 is GTSNPN and CDR2 is SVGIG in the germline V gene (reference sequence). The CDR3 runs 13 residues. The CDR3 loop reads CAWTTGRLDEQYF. In DNA form, the CDR3 reads TGTGCCTGGACGACAGGGAGGCTCGACGAGCAGTACTTC.

The chain links TRBV28 to TRBJ1-4, with 9 positions matching TRBD1. Losses at the gene ends were 1 base for V and 5 bases for J; bases not matched to a gene: 5. The CDR3 sequence is 16 residues long. Looked up from germline, CDR1 is MDHEN and CDR2 is SYDVKM. The DNA of the CDR3 is TGTGCCAGCAGTTTATTGGGGACAGGGAAGAATGAAAAACTGTTTTTT. Translation gives CASSLLGTGKNEKLFF.

This chain uses TRBV4-3 with TRBJ2-6; no clear D. The CDR3 has 15 amino acids. CDR1 is LGHNA and CDR2 is YSLEER in the germline V gene. V was trimmed by 0 bases and J by 0 bases, leaving 3 bases between them. CDR3 coding DNA: TGCGCCAGCAGCCAAGACAGCTCTGGGGCCAACGTCCTGACTTTC. This codes for CASSQDSSGANVLTF.

CDR3 in amino acids: CASSLAGGNTIYF. CDR3 in DNA: TGCGCCAGCAGCTTGGCCGGGGGAAACACCATATATTTT. The chain joins TRBV5-1 to TRBJ1-3; no reliable D call. This CDR3 contains 13 residues. Trimming removed 0 bases at V and 4 bases at J, with 5 bases between. From germline, CDR1 is SGHRS and CDR2 YFSETQ.

The J gene is TRBJ1-1, the V gene TRBV7-8; tentative D call: TRBD1 (6 bases). In germline, CDR1 is SGHVS, CDR2 FQNEAQ. The germline V and J ends were trimmed by 5 bases and 7 bases, with 17 bases remaining between them. The CDR3 sequence is 14 residues long. As DNA, the CDR3 is TGTGCCAGCAGCCCGATTCAGGGGAGGGGTGAAGCTTTCTTT. Its translation: CASSPIQGRGEAFF.

The chain uses TRBV18 and TRBJ1-2; tentative D call: TRBD1 (5 bases). Germline CDR1 KGHSH, CDR2 LQKENI. The CDR3 covers 17 residues. Trimming removed 0 bases at V and 4 bases at J, with 18 bases between. The CDR3 is CASSPPSEGVVSYGYTF. Here the CDR3 DNA reads TGTGCCAGCTCACCACCGTCAGAAGGGGTCGTTAGCTATGGCTACACCTTC.

The chain couples TRBV6-5 to TRBJ2-1; D perhaps matches TRBD2 (5 bases). This CDR3 has 16 residues. V dropped 1 base and J dropped 2 bases, with 12 bases sitting between them. The germline V gene has CDR1 MNHEY and CDR2 SVGAGI. CDR3 sequence reads: CASSYLDYPTYNEQFF. The CDR3 DNA reads as TGTGCCAGCAGTTACTTAGACTATCCTACCTACAATGAGCAGTTCTTC.

The chain has TRBV19 and TRBJ1-2; D is undetermined. The CDR3 runs 15 residues. V was pared by 5 bases and J by 4 bases, with 17 bases between. CDR1 and CDR2 (germline): LNHDA, SQIVND (reference sequence). The DNA of the CDR3 is TGTGCCAGTAGTTTGTTCGGGCAGGCGGGCTATGGCTACACCTTC. As protein: CASSLFGQAGYGYTF.

V usage is TRBV7-6 and J usage is TRBJ2-7; D gene uncertain. V was cut by 5 bases and J by 3 bases, with 11 bases left in between. CDR1 and CDR2 from the germline V gene are SGHVS and FNYEAQ. This CDR3 comprises 13 residues. In DNA, the CDR3 is TGTGCCAGCAGCGCGGAACCCCACTACGAGCAGTACTTC. Translating gives CASSAEPHYEQYF.

This clone came up once. In DNA form, the CDR3 reads TGTGCCAGCAGCTTATTGGGAGGGGCAAGCGAGCAGTACTTC. This codes for CASSLLGGASEQYF. This chain links TRBV7-3 with TRBJ2-7, with TRBD2 matching 7 bases. The germline CDR1 and CDR2 sequences are SGHTA and FQGTGA. V trimming: 2 bases; J trimming: 6 bases; junction bases outside the gene matches: 7. This CDR3 has 14 residues.

V gene TRBV4-2 combines with J gene TRBJ2-2, with 16 bases lining up with TRBD2. Looked up from germline, CDR1 is LGHNA and CDR2 is YNFKEQ. The J segment lost 4 bases and the V segment lost 0 bases, leaving 8 bases of the junction unmatched. This CDR3 spans 20 amino acids. The chain's CDR3 is CASSQEPGLAGGPVTGELFF. The CDR3 DNA sequence: TGTGCCAGCAGCCAAGAACCGGGACTAGCGGGAGGGCCCGTCACCGGGGAGCTGTTTTTT.

This chain joins TRBV28 and TRBJ1-2; 8 nucleotides agree with TRBD1. Germline V gene lookup returns CDR1 MDHEN and CDR2 SYDVKM. The CDR3 is made up of 17 amino acids. After removal of 5 bases from V and 0 bases from J, the junction contained 11 bases not matched to a gene. Written as DNA, the CDR3 is TGTGCCAGCAGTCAGGCGACAGGGGCCTCAGCTAACTATGGCTACACCTTC. It is translated as CASSQATGASANYGYTF.

The chain combines TRBV5-5 with TRBJ2-3; a possible D gene is TRBD1 (6 bases). This CDR3 spans 14 amino acids. Trimming removed 3 bases at V and 2 bases at J, with 10 bases between. Germline-derived CDR1 and CDR2 are SGHKS and YYEKEE (reference sequence). For the CDR3, the DNA is TGTGCCAGCAGCTCGGACAGAATCACAGATACGCAGTATTTT. Translation: CASSSDRITDTQYF.